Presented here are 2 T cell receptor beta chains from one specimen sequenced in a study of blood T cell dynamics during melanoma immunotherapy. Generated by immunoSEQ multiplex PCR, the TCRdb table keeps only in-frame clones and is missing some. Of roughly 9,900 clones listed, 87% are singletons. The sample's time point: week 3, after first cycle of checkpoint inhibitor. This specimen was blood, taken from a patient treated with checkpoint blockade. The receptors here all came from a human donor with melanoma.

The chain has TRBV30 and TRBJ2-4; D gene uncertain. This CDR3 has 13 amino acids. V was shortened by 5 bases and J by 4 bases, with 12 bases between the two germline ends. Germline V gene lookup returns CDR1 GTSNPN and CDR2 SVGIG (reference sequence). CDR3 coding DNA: TGTGCCTGGGGGCGAGAAGGAAAAAACATTCAGTACTTC. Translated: CAWGREGKNIQYF.

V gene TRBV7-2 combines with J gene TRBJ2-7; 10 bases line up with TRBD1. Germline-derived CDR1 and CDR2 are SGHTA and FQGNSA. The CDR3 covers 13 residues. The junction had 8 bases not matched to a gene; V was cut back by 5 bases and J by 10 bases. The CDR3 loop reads CASSTGTGAFQYF. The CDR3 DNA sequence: TGTGCCAGCAGCACCGGGACAGGGGCCTTCCAGTACTTC.